This T cell receptor (beta chain) is drawn from a study of T cells in Graves' hyperthyroidism and ophthalmopathy. Subjects aged 18 to 65 presented with newly diagnosed hyperthyroidism of less than 2 months' duration. V was clipped by 3 bases and J by 5 bases, with 5 bases between them. The length of the CDR3 is 12 residues. The germline CDR1 and CDR2 sequences are SGHAT and FQDESV (reference sequence). This clonotype was recorded at least ten times. It was RNA transcripts that yielded the amplified TCR beta CDR3 regions. The study used the HTBI primer set for a first-round RT-PCR of the TCR CDR3. TCRdb re-analysed the multiplex PCR reads in MiXCR, keeping a single row per CDR3 protein. Among about 420,000 distinct CDR3 sequences listed, approximately 15% were seen once.

The V gene is TRBV11-1, the J gene TRBJ2-1; the D is unclear. The receptor was isolated from a woman under 30 with Graves' hyperthyroidism. The material sequenced was blood. CDR3 region: CASSFLDNEQFF. CDR3 coding DNA: TGTGCCAGCAGCTTTCTTGACAATGAGCAGTTCTTC.